This is a list of T cell receptor beta chains from one sample in a study of cytomegalovirus exposure and HLA in healthy donors. The method was immunoSEQ multiplex PCR; TCRdb's version includes in-frame clones alone and lacks a portion of them. The table lists about 220,000 clones, roughly 87% of them singletons. The sequenced material came from PBMCs. The receptors were gathered from a woman in her 40s in good health and CMV-seropositive. The CDR3 runs from the conserved cysteine through the conserved F or W. Fields, in order: CDR3 length, V gene, clone size, CDR3 protein. Some rows have no size entry. The others give once, few or many, or a class for an expanded clone.

13 TRBV19 - CASSNGDGSPLHF
13 TRBV30 - CAWSPAFGNTIYF
15 TRBV9 - CASSVGGQGLYEQYF
16 TRBV7-2 - CASSLEGLRGNQPQHF
15 TRBV5-4 - CASSIEPARTDTQYF
14 TRBV30 - CAWSRQGAGNEQFF
17 TRBV27 - CASSPSPVISGAYEQYF
14 TRBV4-3 - CASSQNRVGYGYTF
17 TRBV5-6 once CASSAFPPQGTGNTIYF
14 TRBV27 - CASSLDGGSHGYTF
11 TRBV30 - CAWAGGSGYTF
17 TRBV2 - CASISTSGGLAYNEQFF
13 TRBV6-5 - CASSNNRNTEAFF
14 TRBV29-1 - CSVEDRDRPYEQYF
14 TRBV10-2 - CASSEGLAVDEQFF
15 TRBV10-3 - CAISSTGGLSYGYTF
11 TRBV9 - CASSRSETQYF
13 TRBV4-3 - CASSRGLPDEQFF
14 TRBV15 - CATSRERDSPNRFF
15 TRBV29-1 - CSVGFEAALTDTQYF
17 TRBV18 - CASSPGSGTGLNTEAFF
13 TRBV9 - CASSPSGAYEQYF
13 TRBV4-1 - CASSHDRYYGYTF
19 TRBV30 - CAWSVLAVWGRGWTDTQYF
17 TRBV4-1 - CASSHEPGQGSRVAQHF
14 TRBV7-2 - CASSLVAGENIQYF
17 TRBV19 - CASSIGAGRESNQPQHF
14 TRBV5-1 - CASSSTGSNNEQFF
15 TRBV6-6 - CASRDSAGSEDEQYF
16 TRBV7-9 - CASSLLGTSTNEKLFF
13 TRBV6-5 few CASSYGGREGYTF
18 TRBV4-3 - CASSRDIGVGTDNSPLHF
15 TRBV6-5 - CASSYFAELNTEAFF
12 TRBV15 - CATSVIGDTIYF
13 TRBV29-1 - CSVLGGTQETQYF